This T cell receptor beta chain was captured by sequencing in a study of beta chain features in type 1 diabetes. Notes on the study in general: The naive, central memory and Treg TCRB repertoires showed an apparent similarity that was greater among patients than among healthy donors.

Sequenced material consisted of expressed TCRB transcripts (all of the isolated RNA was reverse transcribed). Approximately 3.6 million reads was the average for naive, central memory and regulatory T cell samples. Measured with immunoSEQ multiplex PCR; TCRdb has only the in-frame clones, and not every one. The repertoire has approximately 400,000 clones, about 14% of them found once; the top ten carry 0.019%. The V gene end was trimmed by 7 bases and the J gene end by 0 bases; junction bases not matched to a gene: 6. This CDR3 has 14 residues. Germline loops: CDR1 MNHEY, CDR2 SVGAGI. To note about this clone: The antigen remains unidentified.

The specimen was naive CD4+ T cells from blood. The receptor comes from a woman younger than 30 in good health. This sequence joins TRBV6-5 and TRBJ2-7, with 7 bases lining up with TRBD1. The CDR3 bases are TGTGCCAGCAAGCAGACAGGGAGCTCCTACGAGCAGTACTTC. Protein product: CASKQTGSSYEQYF.